Presented here are 8 T cell receptor beta chains from one specimen sequenced in a study of CD8 T cells in Susac syndrome. cDNA came from about 0.46 to 1 ug RNA primed by random hexamers. TCRdb reprocessed the immunoSEQ multiplex PCR reads with MiXCR, giving one entry per CDR3 protein. The sample contains about 440,000 distinct CDR3 sequences, approximately 89% of which appear only once. Material for sequencing was CD8+ T cells from PBMCs. These receptors originate from a human donor with multiple sclerosis.

In its sample, this clonotype was seen once. The chain employs TRBV27 and TRBJ2-1; no definite D call. With 3 bases removed from V and 3 bases from J, the gap between germline ends came to 9 bases. Germline values: CDR1 MNHEY, CDR2 SMNVEV (reference sequence). The CDR3 spans 14 residues. CDR3 loop: CASSFRIGYNEQFF. Written as DNA, the CDR3 is TGTGCCAGCAGTTTTAGGATTGGCTACAATGAGCAGTTCTTC.

This chain connects TRBV19 to TRBJ2-1; D is possibly TRBD1 (6 bases). The germline V gene encodes CDR1 LNHDA and CDR2 SQIVND (reference sequence). V dropped 1 base and J dropped 5 bases, with 12 bases sitting between them. This CDR3 has 15 residues. Written as DNA, the CDR3 is TGTGCCAGTAGTATAGTTACAGGGTGGAACAATGAGCAGTTCTTC. It yields the protein CASSIVTGWNNEQFF.

V gene TRBV5-1 combines with J gene TRBJ2-1, with 12 bases matching TRBD1. CDR3 length equals 16 residues. J gave up 7 bases and V 3 bases, and 8 bases lay outside the gene matches. CDR1 and CDR2 from the germline V gene are SGHRS and YFSETQ. CDR3 region: CASSSTGTGGWNEQFF. DNA for the CDR3: TGCGCCAGCAGCTCGACCGGGACAGGGGGCTGGAATGAGCAGTTCTTC.

This clonotype is a singleton in its sample. V and J are TRBV30 and TRBJ1-3; no clear D. Trimming cost V 3 bases and J 0 bases, with 6 bases left between them. The germline gives CDR1 GTSNPN, CDR2 SVGIG (reference sequence). The CDR3 length is 13 residues. The CDR3 DNA is TGTGCCTGGAGGTCCGGCTCTGGAAACACCATATATTTT. Translating gives CAWRSGSGNTIYF.

The V and J genes are TRBV29-1 and TRBJ2-3; D gene ambiguous. This CDR3 has 13 amino acids. The ends were cut back, 5 bases at V and 2 bases at J, with 11 bases in the middle. Germline V CDR1 and CDR2: SQVTM, ANQGSEA. CDR3 DNA sequence: TGCAGCGTTTCAGGCAGTGACACAGATACGCAGTATTTT. This codes for CSVSGSDTDTQYF.

The chain couples TRBV4-1 to TRBJ2-2; 9 bases fit TRBD1. CDR1 and CDR2 from the germline V gene are MGHRA and YSYEKL. V shed 3 bases and J 4 bases; nucleotides not matched to a gene: 3. This CDR3 contains 15 residues. The CDR3 nucleotides are TGCGCCAGCAGCCAGGGACAGGGCCCCACCGGGGAGCTGTTTTTT. Its protein product is CASSQGQGPTGELFF.

The rearrangement joins TRBV4-1 to TRBJ1-5, with a tentative D call TRBD1 (6 bases). CDR3 length: 15 amino acids. Germline lookup yields CDR1 MGHRA and CDR2 YSYEKL. V was clipped by 4 bases and J by 4 bases, with 14 bases between them. CDR3 loop: CASSPDRTDNQPQHF. The CDR3 region has the DNA TGCGCCAGCAGCCCAGACCGGACAGATAATCAGCCCCAGCATTTT.

This chain joins TRBV2 and TRBJ2-7; a weak D match, TRBD2 (5 bases). Per the germline V gene, CDR1 is SNHLY and CDR2 is FYNNEI. V was shortened by 7 bases and J by 6 bases, with 7 bases between the two germline ends. The CDR3 covers 10 residues. This CDR3 reads CASKGVEQYF. DNA for the CDR3: TGTGCCAGCAAGGGAGTCGAGCAGTACTTC.